This entry is about one T cell receptor (beta chain). No cognate antigen has been identified for it. No quality values exist for individual bases; no much larger clone is one base distant. The entry originates in a study of OX40 agonist ivuxolimab in advanced cancers. Turning to the overall study: Ivuxolimab was an agonistic, fully human IgG2 monoclonal antibody directed against OX40 (CD134), a costimulatory receptor. Intravenous ivuxolimab was administered to patients every 2 weeks at six dose levels: 0.01, 0.1, 0.3, 1.5, 3 and 10 mg/kg. Of the 50 to 55 patients in dose escalation, around 19 had hepatocellular carcinoma, some 15 had melanoma, 9 had renal cell carcinoma and 9 had head and neck cancer. The dose-escalation cohort was 82.7% male with a mean age of approximately 60 years, ranging from 23 to 79. Prior anti-PD-1, anti-PD-L1 or anti-CTLA-4 therapy was permitted, and 40% to 50% of dose-escalation patients had received checkpoint inhibitors. Partial responses occurred in three dose-escalation patients: two with cutaneous melanoma and one with hepatocellular carcinoma. The purpose of peripheral TCRbeta sequencing was to test whether ivuxolimab changed TCR sequence diversity and led to clonal T-cell expansion. The paper reports the monotherapy dose-escalation portion (N of about 47 patients) of the phase I ivuxolimab trial.

Results and caveats for the whole study, not just this receptor: Low levels of normalized T-cell clonal expansion were also seen in some patients who did not respond. Antigen specificity was not determined for the clonally expanded peripheral T cells. After ivuxolimab, CD8+ T cells had more expanded clones than CD4+ T cells on average. In partial responders in the 0.1-3.0 mg/kg groups, normalized peripheral clonal expansion was found to be among the lowest, especially among CD8+ T cells. At doses of 0.1 to 3.0 mg/kg, clonal expansion of both CD4+ and CD8+ blood T cells was observed from baseline to week 6.

Genomic DNA was extracted from sorted cells for sequencing of the TCRbeta CDR3 region. The immunoSEQ Assay was used for sequencing of TCRbeta CDR3 regions. As stored in TCRdb, this immuneACCESS dataset retains in-frame rearrangements with V and J assigned. A fraction of the clones does not appear; measured against another copy, unresolved V genes explain less than half of the discrepancy, and the remainder lacks a known reason. This sample has some 86,000 clones in its table, and about nine tenths of those were observed once. Roughly 6.9% of the sample comes from the top ten. Trimming takes 8 bases from V and 7 bases from J, and the germline ends sit 17 bases apart. CDR1 and CDR2, per the germline V gene, are SNHLY and FYNNEI. The CDR3 numbers 13 residues from cysteine through phenylalanine. Only the CDR3 part of the read is kept: 39 bases, read in frame from the first base. The trial excluded patients who had a history of autoimmune disease or who were on systemic immunosuppression. Peripheral blood for TCR sequencing was collected from all dose cohorts at baseline, on cycle 4 day 1, and on cycle 7 day 1. The samples were taken from a phase I, first-in-human, multicenter, open-label dose-escalation trial of ivuxolimab. The trial enrolled adults with locally advanced or metastatic head and neck squamous cell, hepatocellular, melanoma or renal cell carcinoma. Before TCR sequencing, CD4+ T cells and CD8+ T cells from peripheral blood were sorted into separate populations.

The starting material was CD4+ or CD8+ T cells sorted from blood, obtained in a trial of the OX40 agonist ivuxolimab. This TCR came from an adult with an advanced solid tumor such as melanoma, head and neck, liver or kidney cancer. Here the chain combines TRBV2 and TRBJ2-5; TRBD2 might be the D gene, on 7 matching bases. DNA sequence: TGTGCCAGCGCCATGGGGGGGCGTGGGACCCAGTACTTC. Translated, this is CASAMGGRGTQYF.